This T cell receptor (beta chain) is from a study of shared clonotypes between healthy human individuals. On the study more broadly: Donors had three CD4 naive, three CD4 memory, two CD8 naive and one CD8 memory plate apiece.

Note on this clone: The antigen remains undetermined.

Original processing notes: Junction-only sequences without quality scores were provided by ImmunoSEQ, so filtering was different. This table comes from immunoSEQ multiplex PCR, and its TCRdb copy is limited to in-frame clones, with some not included. The D gene and trimming were derived from the DNA, and the V and J assignments and clone size from that table. The sample lists about 640,000 clones, about three quarters occurring once. CDR1 and CDR2 (germline): SEHNR, FQNEAQ (reference sequence). The ends were cut back, 2 bases at V and 5 bases at J, with 18 bases in the middle. This CDR3 region has 16 residues. Study-wide results and caveats: Compared with memory subsets, naive subsets generally had larger estimated richness.

Sequencing input: memory CD4+ T cells sorted from blood. Subset given: CD45RA-negative fraction. This receptor was obtained from a woman in her 30s in good health. J is TRBJ1-2 and V is TRBV7-9, with D perhaps TRBD1 (6 bases). The CDR3 protein is CASSLPQRGVTYGYTF. The CDR3 DNA sequence: TGTGCCAGCAGCTTACCCCAAAGGGGGGTCACGTATGGCTACACCTTC.